This T cell receptor (beta chain) derives from a study of shared clonotypes between healthy human individuals. Data came from immunoSEQ multiplex PCR; TCRdb stores just in-frame clones and leaves some out. This table has 600,000 to 800,000 clones, 55% to 75% appearing once. As to this clone: The junction departs from germline at one end; a sequencing error may be responsible.

Germline CDR1 and CDR2: SEHNR and FQNEAQ (reference sequence). This CDR3 spans 13 amino acids. The source of this sequence is a woman aged 25-40 years in good health. Input material: memory CD4+ T cells sorted from blood. The subset: CD45RA-negative fraction. This chain links TRBV7-9 with TRBJ1-2; no clear D. The CDR3 DNA reads as TGTGCCAGCAGTCACCACGAAAACTACGGCTACACCTTC. This translates into CASSHHENYGYTF.